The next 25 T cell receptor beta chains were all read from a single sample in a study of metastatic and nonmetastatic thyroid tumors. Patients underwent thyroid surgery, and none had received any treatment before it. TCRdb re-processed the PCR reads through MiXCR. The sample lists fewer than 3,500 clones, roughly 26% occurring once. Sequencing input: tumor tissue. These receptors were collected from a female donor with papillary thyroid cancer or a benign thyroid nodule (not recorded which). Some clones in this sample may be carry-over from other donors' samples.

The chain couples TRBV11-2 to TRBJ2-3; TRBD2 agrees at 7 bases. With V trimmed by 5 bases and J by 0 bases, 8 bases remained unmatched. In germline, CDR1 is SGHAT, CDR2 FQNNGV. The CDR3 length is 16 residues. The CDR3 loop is CASSPVVAGSTDTQYF. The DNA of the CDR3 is TGTGCCAGCAGCCCGGTGGTAGCGGGTAGCACAGATACGCAGTATTTT. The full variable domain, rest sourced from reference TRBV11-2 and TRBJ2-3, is EAGVAQSPRYKIIEKRQSVAFWCNPISGHATLYWYQQILGQGPKLLIQFQNNGVVDDSQLPKDRFSAERLKGVDSTLKIQPAKLEDSAVYLCASSPVVAGSTDTQYFGPGTRLTVL.

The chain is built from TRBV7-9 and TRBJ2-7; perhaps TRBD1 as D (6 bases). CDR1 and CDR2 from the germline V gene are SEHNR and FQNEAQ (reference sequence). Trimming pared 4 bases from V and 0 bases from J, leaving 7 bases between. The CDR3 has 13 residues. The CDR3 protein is CASSWDNSYEQYF. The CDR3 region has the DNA TGTGCCAGCAGCTGGGACAACTCCTACGAGCAGTACTTC.

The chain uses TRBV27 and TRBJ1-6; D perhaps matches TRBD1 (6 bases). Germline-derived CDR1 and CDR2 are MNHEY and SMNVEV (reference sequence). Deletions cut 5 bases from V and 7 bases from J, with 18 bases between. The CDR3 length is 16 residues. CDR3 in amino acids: CASSARGTQRNSPLHF. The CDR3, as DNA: TGTGCCAGCAGTGCCCGGGGGACACAAAGGAATTCACCCCTCCACTTT.

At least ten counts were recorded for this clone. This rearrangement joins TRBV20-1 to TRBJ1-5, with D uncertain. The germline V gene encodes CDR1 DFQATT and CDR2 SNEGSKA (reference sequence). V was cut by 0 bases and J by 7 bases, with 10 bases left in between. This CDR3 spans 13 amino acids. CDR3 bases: TGCAGTGCTAGAGATCTACACGGACAGCCCCAGCATTTT. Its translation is CSARDLHGQPQHF.

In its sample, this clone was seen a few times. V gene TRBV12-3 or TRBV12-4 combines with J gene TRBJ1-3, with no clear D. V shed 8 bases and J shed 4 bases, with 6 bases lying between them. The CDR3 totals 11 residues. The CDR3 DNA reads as TGTGCCAGCTCCGTGGGAAACACCATATATTTT. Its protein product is CASSVGNTIYF.

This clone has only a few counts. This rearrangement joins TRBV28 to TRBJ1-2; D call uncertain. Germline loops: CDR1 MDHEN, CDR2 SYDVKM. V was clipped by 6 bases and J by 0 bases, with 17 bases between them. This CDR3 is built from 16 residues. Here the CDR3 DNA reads TGTGCCAGCAGCTCTATGGGCCCAACCGCTAACTATGGCTACACCTTC. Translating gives CASSSMGPTANYGYTF.

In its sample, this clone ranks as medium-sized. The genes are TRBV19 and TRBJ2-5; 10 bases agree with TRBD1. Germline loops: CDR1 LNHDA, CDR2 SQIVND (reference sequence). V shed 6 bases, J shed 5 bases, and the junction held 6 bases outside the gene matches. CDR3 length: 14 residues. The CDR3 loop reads CASSLTGGVETQYF. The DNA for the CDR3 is TGTGCCAGTAGCCTGACAGGGGGCGTTGAGACCCAGTACTTC.

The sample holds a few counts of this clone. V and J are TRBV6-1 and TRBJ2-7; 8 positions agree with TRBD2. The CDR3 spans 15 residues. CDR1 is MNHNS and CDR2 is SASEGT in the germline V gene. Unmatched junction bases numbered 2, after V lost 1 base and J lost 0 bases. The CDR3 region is CASSEESGSSYEQYF. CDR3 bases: TGTGCCAGCAGTGAAGAGAGCGGGAGCTCCTACGAGCAGTACTTC.

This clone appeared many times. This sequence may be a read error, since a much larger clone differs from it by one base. As DNA, the CDR3 is TGTGCCAGCGGTCACGGGTCCCAGTATAGGGGAGGGGCTGAAAAACTGTTTTTT. Translating it yields CASGHGSQYRGGAEKLFF. V usage is TRBV7-2 and J usage is TRBJ1-4; tentative D call: TRBD1 (5 bases). The CDR3 runs 18 residues. Germline V gene sequence: CDR1 SGHTA, CDR2 FQGNSA. V lost 8 bases to trimming and J lost 7 bases, with 29 bases between them.

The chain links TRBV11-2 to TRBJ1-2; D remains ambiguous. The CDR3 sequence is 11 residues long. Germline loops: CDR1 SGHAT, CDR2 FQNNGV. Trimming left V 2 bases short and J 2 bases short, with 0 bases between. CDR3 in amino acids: CASSLNYGYTF. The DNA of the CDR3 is TGTGCCAGCAGCTTAAACTATGGCTACACCTTC.

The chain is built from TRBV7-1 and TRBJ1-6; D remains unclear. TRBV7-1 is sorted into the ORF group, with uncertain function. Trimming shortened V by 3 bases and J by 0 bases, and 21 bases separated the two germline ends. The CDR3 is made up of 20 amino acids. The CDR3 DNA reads TGTGCCAGCAGCTCTATCCCCTATCCCACGCGGATCTCCTATAATTCACCCCTCCACTTT. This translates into CASSSIPYPTRISYNSPLHF.

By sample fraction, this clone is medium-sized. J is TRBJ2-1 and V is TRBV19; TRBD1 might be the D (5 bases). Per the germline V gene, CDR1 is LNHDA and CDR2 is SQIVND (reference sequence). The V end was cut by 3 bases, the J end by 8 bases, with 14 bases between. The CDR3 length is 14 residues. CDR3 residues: CASSIPLKGHEQFF. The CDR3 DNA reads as TGTGCCAGTAGTATCCCATTAAAGGGGCATGAGCAGTTCTTC.

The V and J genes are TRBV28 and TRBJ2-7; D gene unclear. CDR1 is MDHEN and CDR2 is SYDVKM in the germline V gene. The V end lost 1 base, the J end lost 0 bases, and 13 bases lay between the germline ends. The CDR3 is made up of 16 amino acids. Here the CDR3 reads CASSLFRRQSSYEQYF. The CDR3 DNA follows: TGTGCCAGCAGTTTATTTCGGCGGCAAAGCTCCTACGAGCAGTACTTC. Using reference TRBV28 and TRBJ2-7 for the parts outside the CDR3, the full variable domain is DVKVTQSSRYLVKRTGEKVFLECVQDMDHENMFWYRQDPGLGLRLIYFSYDVKMKEKGDIPEGYSVSREKKERFSLILESASTNQTSMYLCASSLFRRQSSYEQYFGPGTRLTVT.

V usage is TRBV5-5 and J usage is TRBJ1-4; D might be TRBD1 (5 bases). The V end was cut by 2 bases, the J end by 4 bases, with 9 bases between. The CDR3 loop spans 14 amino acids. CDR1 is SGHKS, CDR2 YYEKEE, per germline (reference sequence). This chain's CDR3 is CASSLSGGNEKLFF. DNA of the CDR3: TGTGCCAGCAGCTTAAGCGGGGGTAATGAAAAACTGTTTTTT.

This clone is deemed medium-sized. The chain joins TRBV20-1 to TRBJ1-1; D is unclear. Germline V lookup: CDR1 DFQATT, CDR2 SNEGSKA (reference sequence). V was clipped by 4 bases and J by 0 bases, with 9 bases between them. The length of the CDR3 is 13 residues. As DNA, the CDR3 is TGCAGTGCTAAGAAAAGGTTGAACACTGAAGCTTTCTTT. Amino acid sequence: CSAKKRLNTEAFF.

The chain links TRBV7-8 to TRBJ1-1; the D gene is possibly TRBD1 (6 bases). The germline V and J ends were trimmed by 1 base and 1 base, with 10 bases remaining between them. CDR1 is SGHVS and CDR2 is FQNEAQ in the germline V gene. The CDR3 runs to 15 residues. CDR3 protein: CASSLGGRGNTEAFF. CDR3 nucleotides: TGTGCCAGCAGCTTAGGTGGCAGGGGGAACACTGAAGCTTTCTTT.

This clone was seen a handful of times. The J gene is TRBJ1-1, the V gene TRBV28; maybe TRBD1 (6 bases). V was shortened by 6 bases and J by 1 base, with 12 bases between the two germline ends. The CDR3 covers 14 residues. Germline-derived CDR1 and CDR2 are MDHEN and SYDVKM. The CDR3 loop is CASRQGDENTEAFF. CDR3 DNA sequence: TGTGCCAGCAGACAGGGCGATGAGAACACTGAAGCTTTCTTT. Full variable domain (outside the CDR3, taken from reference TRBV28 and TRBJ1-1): DVKVTQSSRYLVKRTGEKVFLECVQDMDHENMFWYRQDPGLGLRLIYFSYDVKMKEKGDIPEGYSVSREKKERFSLILESASTNQTSMYLCASRQGDENTEAFFGQGTRLTVV.

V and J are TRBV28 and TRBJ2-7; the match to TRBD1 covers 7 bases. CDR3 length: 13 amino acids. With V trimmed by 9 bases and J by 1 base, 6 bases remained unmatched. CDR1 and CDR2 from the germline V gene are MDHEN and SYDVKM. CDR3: CASGTVLSYEQYF. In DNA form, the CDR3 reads TGTGCCAGTGGGACAGTCCTATCCTACGAGCAGTACTTC.

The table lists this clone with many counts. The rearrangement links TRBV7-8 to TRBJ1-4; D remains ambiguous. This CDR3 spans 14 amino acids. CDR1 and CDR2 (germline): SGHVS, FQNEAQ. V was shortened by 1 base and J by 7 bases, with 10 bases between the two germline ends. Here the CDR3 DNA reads TGTGCCAGCAGCTTAGGGGTTTCGAGTGAAAAACTGTTTTTT. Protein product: CASSLGVSSEKLFF. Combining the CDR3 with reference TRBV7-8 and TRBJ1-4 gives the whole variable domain GAGVSQSPRYKVAKRGQDVALRCDPISGHVSLFWYQQALGQGPEFLTYFQNEAQLDKSGLPSDRFFAERPEGSVSTLKIQRTQQEDSAVYLCASSLGVSSEKLFFGSGTQLSVL.

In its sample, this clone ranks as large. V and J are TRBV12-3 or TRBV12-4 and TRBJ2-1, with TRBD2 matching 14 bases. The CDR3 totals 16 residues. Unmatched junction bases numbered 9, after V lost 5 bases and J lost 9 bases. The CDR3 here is CASSARLAGGEGEQFF. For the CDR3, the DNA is TGTGCCAGCAGTGCCCGACTAGCGGGAGGGGAGGGTGAGCAGTTCTTC.

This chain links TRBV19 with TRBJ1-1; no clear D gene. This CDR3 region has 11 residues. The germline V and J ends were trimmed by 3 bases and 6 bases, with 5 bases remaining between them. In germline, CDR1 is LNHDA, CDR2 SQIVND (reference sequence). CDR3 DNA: TGTGCCAGTAGTATGAGGGCTGAAGCTTTCTTT. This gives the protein CASSMRAEAFF.

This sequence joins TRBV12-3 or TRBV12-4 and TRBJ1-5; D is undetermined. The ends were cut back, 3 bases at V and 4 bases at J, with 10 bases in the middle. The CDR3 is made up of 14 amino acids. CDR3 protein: CASSLGRANQPQHF. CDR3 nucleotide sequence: TGTGCCAGCAGTTTGGGGAGGGCGAATCAGCCCCAGCATTTT.

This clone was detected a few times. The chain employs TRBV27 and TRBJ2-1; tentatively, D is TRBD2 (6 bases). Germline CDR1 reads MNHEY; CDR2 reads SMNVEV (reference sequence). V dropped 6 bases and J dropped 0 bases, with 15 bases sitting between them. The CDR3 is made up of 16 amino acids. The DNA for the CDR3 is TGTGCCAGCAGCTTAGGAGGGGTTTTCTCCTACAATGAGCAGTTCTTC. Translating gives CASSLGGVFSYNEQFF.

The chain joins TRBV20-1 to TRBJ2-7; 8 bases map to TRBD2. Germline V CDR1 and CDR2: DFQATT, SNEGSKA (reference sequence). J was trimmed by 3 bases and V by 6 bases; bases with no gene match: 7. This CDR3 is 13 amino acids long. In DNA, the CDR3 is TGCAGTGCAAGTTCACTAGCGGACTACGAGCAGTACTTC. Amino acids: CSASSLADYEQYF.

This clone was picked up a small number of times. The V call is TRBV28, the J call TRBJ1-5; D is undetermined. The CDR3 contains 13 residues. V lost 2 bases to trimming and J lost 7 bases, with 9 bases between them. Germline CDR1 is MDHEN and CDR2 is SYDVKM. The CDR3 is CASSLPGWQPQHF. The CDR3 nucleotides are TGTGCCAGCAGTTTACCTGGGTGGCAGCCCCAGCATTTT.